This passage covers 23 T cell receptor beta chains from one sample sequenced in a study. TCRdb used MiXCR to reprocess the reads, holding one entry per CDR3 protein. The top ten hold roughly 20% of the sample, which has 7,100 or so distinct CDR3 sequences, 30% to 40% seen once. Specimen: blood. The receptors here all came from a human donor.

In this sample, this clonotype is medium-sized. The chain employs TRBV4-2 and TRBJ1-6; D uncertain. Germline values: CDR1 LGHNA, CDR2 YNFKEQ. The CDR3 sequence is 14 residues long. Trimming pared 2 bases from V and 13 bases from J, leaving 15 bases between. The DNA of the CDR3 is TGTGCCAGCAGCCAATACCTTACCGGTCCGCCCCTCCACTTT. Protein product: CASSQYLTGPPLHF.

This rearrangement joins TRBV29-1 to TRBJ1-1; 7 nucleotides line up with TRBD1. The junction had 9 bases not matched to a gene; V was cut back by 4 bases and J by 1 base. Germline V gene data show CDR1 as SQVTM and CDR2 as ANQGSEA. CDR3 length equals 15 residues. CDR3 nucleotides: TGCAGCGTTGTGAGTCAGGGGGTACGGAACACTGAAGCTTTCTTT. This sequence encodes CSVVSQGVRNTEAFF.

The chain joins TRBV30 to TRBJ2-1; D perhaps matches TRBD2 (6 bases). The CDR3 is 12 amino acids. The germline V and J ends were trimmed by 8 bases and 8 bases, with 16 bases remaining between them. CDR1 is GTSNPN and CDR2 is SVGIG in the germline V gene (reference sequence). The CDR3 DNA sequence: TGTGCCATGGAGGGAGGAAGGGATGAGCAGTTCTTC. Protein: CAMEGGRDEQFF.

This clonotype is categorized as medium-sized. This chain connects TRBV29-1 to TRBJ1-1; no clear D gene. V shed 5 bases and J shed 1 base, with 11 bases lying between them. Germline assignment: CDR1 SQVTM and CDR2 ANQGSEA. This CDR3 is built from 13 residues. The CDR3 is CSVFRLSNTEAFF. CDR3 DNA sequence: TGCAGCGTTTTCCGCTTGTCGAACACTGAAGCTTTCTTT.

With respect to this clonotype: The conserved phenylalanine or tryptophan is not found at the CDR3 terminus, so this likely reflects a read error. No DNA is shown, since the ends of the CDR3 on it are uncertain; the CDR3 is the one TCRdb lists. The chain is built from TRBV29-1 and TRBJ2-5; TRBD1, the table's D call, lacks a check against the DNA. Germline CDR1 and CDR2: SQVTM and ANQGSEA. From its first to its last residue, the CDR3 has 8 amino acids. CDR3 loop: CSVGSRGT.

This clonotype ranks as medium-sized. V usage is TRBV29-1 and J usage is TRBJ2-2; D is unresolved. The germline V gene encodes CDR1 SQVTM and CDR2 ANQGSEA. This CDR3 has 12 amino acids. Deletions cut 4 bases from V and 6 bases from J, with 9 bases between. CDR3: CSVGPTPGELFF. The CDR3 region has the DNA TGCAGCGTTGGTCCAACGCCCGGGGAGCTGTTTTTT.

This clonotype is classed as medium-sized. The chain has TRBV5-1 and TRBJ1-2; no definite D call. Germline V CDR1 and CDR2: SGHRS, YFSETQ. The V gene lost 3 bases and the J gene lost 3 bases, with 9 bases spanning the gap. The CDR3 covers 13 residues. Written as DNA, the CDR3 is TGCGCCAGCAGCTCCGACTTAGACTATGGCTACACCTTC. Amino acid sequence: CASSSDLDYGYTF.

This clonotype has only a few counts. The chain recombines TRBV6-4 with TRBJ2-2, with a tentative D call TRBD2 (5 bases). Trimming took 5 bases from V and 2 from J, leaving 15 bases between them. This CDR3 is built from 16 residues. CDR1 MRHNA and CDR2 SNTAGT come from the germline V gene. The CDR3 protein is CASSTRRRLNTGELFF. DNA of the CDR3: TGTGCCAGCAGTACCCGCCGGAGGCTAAACACCGGGGAGCTGTTTTTT.

This clonotype was recorded at least ten times. The chain uses TRBV29-1 and TRBJ1-1; TRBD1 aligns across 9 bases. The CDR3 is 12 amino acids. The germline V gene encodes CDR1 SQVTM and CDR2 ANQGSEA. V gave up 4 bases and J gave up 3 bases; unmatched junction bases: 0. The CDR3 nucleotides are TGCAGCGTTGGACAGGGGGACACTGAAGCTTTCTTT. As protein: CSVGQGDTEAFF. Full variable domain (missing parts from reference TRBV29-1 and TRBJ1-1): SAVISQKPSRDICQRGTSLTIQCQVDSQVTMMFWYRQQPGQSLTLIATANQGSEATYESGFVIDKFPISRPNLTFSTLTVSNMSPEDSSIYLCSVGQGDTEAFFGQGTRLTVV.

The table lists this clonotype with a count of one. This chain links TRBV4-2 with TRBJ2-6; D may be TRBD1 (6 bases). CDR3 length: 17 residues. Trimming pared 4 bases from V and 0 bases from J, leaving 13 bases between. Germline CDR1 LGHNA, CDR2 YNFKEQ. The CDR3 sequence: CASSLTGTNSGANVLTF. The CDR3 nucleotides are TGTGCCAGCAGCCTCACCGGGACAAACTCTGGGGCCAACGTCCTGACTTTC.

The chain combines TRBV30 with TRBJ1-1, with TRBD1 identical over 10 bases. The CDR3 covers 12 residues. V was pared by 8 bases and J by 5 bases, with 5 bases of the junction left unmatched. CDR1 is GTSNPN and CDR2 is SVGIG in the germline V gene (reference sequence). The CDR3 DNA reads TGTGCCATGGAGGGACAGGGGACTGAAGCTTTCTTT. Encoded protein: CAMEGQGTEAFF.

The sample holds a few counts of this clonotype. The V call is TRBV20-1, the J call TRBJ2-3; unclear D gene. The V end was cut by 4 bases, the J end by 2 bases, with 16 bases between. The CDR3 has 15 residues. From germline, CDR1 is DFQATT and CDR2 SNEGSKA (reference sequence). DNA of the CDR3: TGCAGTGCTATTTCCGGAGAGAGAGTCACAGATACGCAGTATTTT. Translated: CSAISGERVTDTQYF.

The J gene is TRBJ1-1, the V gene TRBV29-1; D is unclear. V was pared by 7 bases and J by 8 bases, with 20 bases between. The CDR3 loop spans 13 amino acids. The germline V gene has CDR1 SQVTM and CDR2 ANQGSEA. The CDR3 region is CSGRHGGRAEAFF. As DNA, the CDR3 is TGCAGCGGCCGCCATGGAGGGAGGGCAGAAGCTTTCTTT.

This clonotype is labeled as medium-sized. CDR3 amino acids: CAWSMGLAGYNEQFF. The CDR3 DNA reads TGTGCCTGGAGCATGGGACTAGCGGGGTACAATGAGCAGTTCTTC. This chain connects TRBV30 to TRBJ2-1; 13 bases align to TRBD2. The V segment lost 3 bases and the J segment 4 bases; nucleotides outside the gene matches: 3. The germline V gene has CDR1 GTSNPN and CDR2 SVGIG (reference sequence). The CDR3 consists of 15 residues.

This clonotype rates as medium-sized. The J gene is TRBJ1-1, the V gene TRBV29-1, with 7 bases identical to TRBD1. The CDR3 extends over 15 amino acids. Germline loops: CDR1 SQVTM, CDR2 ANQGSEA. Germline trimming cut 7 bases from V and 0 bases from J; bases unmatched to any gene: 11. CDR3 loop: CSDIGQDPMNTEAFF. As DNA, the CDR3 is TGCAGCGACATAGGACAGGACCCCATGAACACTGAAGCTTTCTTT.

This clonotype ranks as medium-sized (0.01 to 0.1%). The rearrangement joins TRBV18 to TRBJ1-2; D uncertain. The CDR3 covers 13 residues. Between the trimmed V and J ends, which lost 3 bases and 8 bases, there was a span of 13 bases. The germline V gene encodes CDR1 KGHSH and CDR2 LQKENI. The CDR3 nucleotides read TGTGCCAGCTCACCTGACCTCTCCGAGGGCTACACCTTC. Amino acids: CASSPDLSEGYTF.

By share, this clonotype ranks as medium-sized. The chain has TRBV6-4 and TRBJ2-3; no reliable D call. Trimming stripped 10 bases from V and 5 bases from J, with 10 bases between. Looked up from germline, CDR1 is MRHNA and CDR2 is SNTAGT. The CDR3 totals 11 residues. CDR3 nucleotides: TGTGCCACCGGGCTAGGAGATACGCAGTATTTT. Protein: CATGLGDTQYF.

By frequency in the sample, this clonotype is medium-sized (0.01 to 0.1%). The chain is built from TRBV28 and TRBJ2-3, with D unclear. Germline CDR1 and CDR2: MDHEN and SYDVKM. V was cut by 3 bases and J by 12 bases, with 19 bases left in between. This CDR3 spans 14 amino acids. The CDR3 DNA follows: TGTGCCAGCAGTTTGGGTGGGCACTCGTACCCCCAGTATTTT. This encodes CASSLGGHSYPQYF.

To note about this clonotype: A much larger clone lies a single base off, so this may be a read error. This chain joins TRBV5-4 and TRBJ2-2; 7 positions agree with TRBD2. V shed 7 bases, J shed 0 bases, and the junction held 9 bases outside the gene matches. CDR3 length: 16 amino acids. The V gene's germline CDR1 is SGHNT and CDR2 YYREEE (reference sequence). The CDR3 loop is CASGSGGGPNTGELFF. DNA of the CDR3: TGTGCCAGCGGCTCGGGCGGGGGACCGAACACCGGGGAGCTGTTTTTT. The variable domain in full, with the rest retrieved from reference TRBV5-4 and TRBJ2-2, is ETGVTQSPTHLIKTRGQQVTLRCSSQSGHNTVSWYQQALGQGPQFIFQYYREEENGRGNFPPRFSGLQFPNYSSELNVNALELDDSALYLCASGSGGGPNTGELFFGEGSRLTVL.

This clonotype is deemed medium-sized. V and J are TRBV30 and TRBJ1-5; tentatively, D is TRBD1 (5 bases). Germline V gives CDR1 GTSNPN, CDR2 SVGIG (reference sequence). The CDR3 spans 16 residues. V was pared by 2 bases and J by 1 base, with 15 bases between. The CDR3 region has the DNA TGTGCCTGGAGTCTGGGGGATGTCCCCAGCAATCAGCCCCAGCATTTT. This codes for CAWSLGDVPSNQPQHF.

In this sample, this clonotype is medium-sized (0.01 to 0.1%). This rearrangement joins TRBV4-2 to TRBJ2-1; D is ambiguous. The V gene's germline CDR1 is LGHNA and CDR2 YNFKEQ. Trimming pared 0 bases from V and 10 bases from J, leaving 10 bases between. CDR3 length: 13 amino acids. CDR3 loop: CASSQDLGREQFF. In nucleotides, the CDR3 is TGTGCCAGCAGCCAAGATCTCGGGCGAGAGCAGTTCTTC.

This clonotype has ten or more counts. This sequence joins TRBV23-1 and TRBJ2-1; no clear D gene. TRBV23-1 is classed as an ORF, of uncertain function. The CDR3 covers 11 residues. V dropped 11 bases and J dropped 2 bases, with 7 bases sitting between them. DNA of the CDR3: TGCGCCTGGAGAACCTACAATGAGCAGTTCTTC. This gives the protein CAWRTYNEQFF.

In this sample, this clonotype is medium-sized. The rearrangement joins TRBV29-1 to TRBJ1-4, with 7 bases matching TRBD1. Germline values: CDR1 SQVTM, CDR2 ANQGSEA. J gave up 3 bases and V 4 bases, and 2 bases lay outside the gene matches. The CDR3 has 13 residues. CDR3 in DNA: TGCAGCGTTGTAGGGACAGCTAATGAAAAACTGTTTTTT. Encoded protein: CSVVGTANEKLFF.